This T cell receptor (beta chain) appears in the sequencing data of a study of shared clonotypes between healthy human individuals. Study-wide context: For every donor, three CD4 naive, three CD4 memory, two CD8 naive and one CD8 memory plates were used. Study-wide points: Estimated richness was generally greater in naive than memory subsets. Among non-shared clonotypes, generation probabilities were lower than among those shared by all four donors.

CDR1 and CDR2 (germline): SGHNT, YENEEA. V lost 5 bases, J lost 3 bases, and 4 bases stayed unmatched. This CDR3 comprises 13 residues. As defined, naive CD8 cells were CD45RO-negative and positively selected for CCR7, with terminally differentiated effector memory CD45RA+ cells excluded. This clone was counted a single time. Its antigen remains unidentified. In the authors' methods: ImmunoSEQ only sent back junction sequences with no quality scores, so filtering was done differently. Profiling relied on immunoSEQ multiplex PCR, and the TCRdb table lists in-frame clones only, not all of them. Clonal size and the V and J genes are those of that table, whereas D and trimming came from the DNA. In the table there are about 870,000 clones, around 92% of which are singletons.

Sequenced material: naive CD8+ T cells sorted from blood. The sequence was collected from a man aged 25-45 years in good health. The gene calls are TRBV11-3 and TRBJ2-7; 7 nucleotides line up with TRBD2. CDR3 sequence (DNA): TGTGCCAGCAGCCTCAGCGGGAACTACGAGCAGTACTTC. Translation gives CASSLSGNYEQYF. Using reference TRBV11-3 and TRBJ2-7 for the parts outside the CDR3, the full variable domain is EAGVVQSPRYKIIEKKQPVAFWCNPISGHNTLYWYLQNLGQGPELLIRYENEEAVDDSQLPKDRFSAERLKGVDSTLKIQPAELGDSAVYLCASSLSGNYEQYFGPGTRLTVT.